Shown below are 17 T cell receptor beta chains from a single sample sequenced in a study of molecular identifiers for immune sequencing clone quantification. A single record per CDR3 protein comes from TCRdb applying MiXCR to the PCR reads. Of 460,000 or so distinct CDR3 sequences in the sample, around 21% were seen once. Sample: naive CD8+ T cells from blood, with Jurkat cell RNA spiked in. Indicated subset: FACS-sorted CD8+CD4-CCR7+CD45RA+ naive T cells. The receptors come from a human donor in good health. Some libraries in this study had Jurkat cell RNA spiked in.

This clonotype was found many times. The rearrangement uses TRBV12-3 or TRBV12-4 and TRBJ1-5; no reliable D call. CDR3 length equals 15 residues. V lost 2 bases and J lost 7, with 15 bases in between. The CDR3 nucleotides read TGTGCCAGCAGTTTATCTTCAGTGGGCCGGCAGCCCCAGCATTTT. Its translation: CASSLSSVGRQPQHF.

The chain uses TRBV12-3 or TRBV12-4 and TRBJ1-3; tentative D call: TRBD1 (6 bases). Trimming left V 4 bases short and J 6 bases short, with 16 bases between. The CDR3 has 15 residues. The CDR3 protein is CASSSRSRGENTIYF. The CDR3 bases are TGTGCCAGCAGTTCACGTAGCAGGGGCGAAAACACCATATATTTT.

V and J are TRBV7-9 and TRBJ2-2; TRBD1 matches 7 bases. This CDR3 has 17 amino acids. The V and J ends lost 8 bases and 2 bases, in that order; junction bases with no gene match: 14. The germline V gene encodes CDR1 SEHNR and CDR2 FQNEAQ (reference sequence). The CDR3: CASVLIETGRNTGELFF. CDR3 nucleotide sequence: TGTGCCAGCGTCCTAATCGAGACAGGGAGAAACACCGGGGAGCTGTTTTTT.

V usage is TRBV20-1 and J usage is TRBJ2-7, with TRBD2 identical over 10 bases. V was clipped by 1 base and J by 2 bases; unmatched bases: 5. This CDR3 is built from 15 residues. The germline CDR1 and CDR2 sequences are DFQATT and SNEGSKA (reference sequence). CDR3 in amino acids: CSARGETSGPYEQYF. DNA of the CDR3: TGCAGTGCTAGAGGGGAGACTAGCGGGCCCTACGAGCAGTACTTC.

This clonotype was recorded a few times. The rearrangement joins TRBV20-1 to TRBJ2-1, with 11 nucleotides matching TRBD2. The CDR3 totals 19 residues. Germline CDR1 and CDR2: DFQATT and SNEGSKA (reference sequence). Trimming removed 0 bases from V and 3 bases from J; junction bases left unmatched: 13. For the CDR3, the DNA is TGCAGTGCTAGAGATCTGTTAGCGGGAGGGCCCGAGCTCTACAATGAGCAGTTCTTC. This gives the protein CSARDLLAGGPELYNEQFF.

The chain links TRBV7-2 to TRBJ2-7; D is perhaps TRBD2 (6 bases). This CDR3 is built from 17 residues. The germline CDR1 and CDR2 sequences are SGHTA and FQGNSA. V was cut by 5 bases and J by 4 bases, with 24 bases left in between. CDR3 coding DNA: TGTGCCAGCAGCGTGTTCGGAACGGGACGGGGGATGTACGAGCAGTACTTC. Protein product: CASSVFGTGRGMYEQYF.

This clonotype showed up many times. The genes are TRBV6-6 and TRBJ2-7, with TRBD1 matching 11 bases. The CDR3 sequence is 15 residues long. Germline V gives CDR1 MNHNY, CDR2 SVGAGI (reference sequence). With 4 bases clipped from V and 4 bases from J, the junction kept 6 bases outside the gene matches. The CDR3 nucleotides read TGTGCCAGCAGTTTGACGGGACAGGGGGAATACGAGCAGTACTTC. It codes for CASSLTGQGEYEQYF.

This clonotype was detected many times. Germline is not matched at one junction end, which may reflect a read error. This chain connects TRBV7-7 to TRBJ2-2; D possibly corresponds to TRBD2 (6 bases). Per germline, CDR1 SSHAT and CDR2 FNYEAQ (reference sequence). The CDR3 extends over 14 amino acids. For the CDR3, the DNA is TGTGCTAGCAGCTTTGAGGCGGGGACCGGGGAGCTGTTTTTT. Amino acids: CASSFEAGTGELFF.

A note on this clonotype: The junction differs from germline at one of its ends, possibly a read error. This sequence joins TRBV24-1 and TRBJ2-1; no reliable D call. The CDR3 covers 14 residues. CDR1 and CDR2 from the germline V gene are KGHDR and SFDVKD. The CDR3 loop is CTTSDSGSYNEQFF. The DNA for the CDR3 is TGTACCACCAGTGATTCAGGCTCCTACAATGAGCAGTTCTTC.

This clonotype has only a few counts. CDR3: CASSPKMGPDIQYF. The CDR3 DNA follows: TGTGCCAGCAGCCCGAAGATGGGGCCGGACATTCAGTACTTC. The chain is built from TRBV7-6 and TRBJ2-4; weak D call: TRBD1 (5 bases). The CDR3 is 14 amino acids. Germline values: CDR1 SGHVS, CDR2 FNYEAQ. V dropped 5 bases and J dropped 8 bases, with 16 bases sitting between them.

This clonotype was detected many times. The chain employs TRBV2 and TRBJ2-1; D remains unclear. Per the germline V gene, CDR1 is SNHLY and CDR2 is FYNNEI. The CDR3 covers 12 residues. The ends were cut back, 6 bases at V and 9 bases at J, with 12 bases in the middle. CDR3: CASRSYLPEQFF. CDR3 nucleotides: TGTGCCAGCAGATCATACCTTCCTGAGCAGTTCTTC.

In its sample, this clonotype was seen many times. The chain uses TRBV21-1 and TRBJ2-7; no DNA check was done on the table's D call, TRBD1. TRBV21-1 is classified as a pseudogene. This CDR3 is built from 14 residues. CDR3 sequence: CASSKNAGVKEQYF. DNA for the CDR3: TGTGCCAGCAGCAAAAACGCCGGGGTTAAGGAGCAGTACTTC.

As regards this clonotype: This may come from a read error, since a much larger clone is one base off. V and J are TRBV2 and TRBJ2-5; TRBD1 matches at 7 bases. CDR1 and CDR2 (germline): SNHLY, FYNNEI. The CDR3 is made up of 14 amino acids. CDR3 DNA: TGTGCCCGCAGTGAATGGCAGGGGGAGGAGACCCAGTACTTC. This codes for CARSEWQGEETQYF.

V and J are TRBV25-1 and TRBJ2-1, with D possibly matching TRBD1 (5 bases). V gave up 0 bases and J gave up 3 bases, with 9 bases separating them. The CDR3 extends over 15 amino acids. Looked up from germline, CDR1 is MGHDK and CDR2 is SYGVNS. This CDR3 reads CASSEYGQGYNEQFF. The CDR3 DNA reads as TGTGCCAGCAGTGAATATGGCCAGGGCTACAATGAGCAGTTCTTC.

This clonotype was recorded many times. The DNA for the CDR3 is TGCAGCGTTGAAGCGATATCGCCGGGACAGGGGCGTAACACCATATATTTT. The encoded protein is CSVEAISPGQGRNTIYF. The V call is TRBV29-1, the J call TRBJ1-3, with 10 bases lining up with TRBD1. The germline V gene has CDR1 SQVTM and CDR2 ANQGSEA. The CDR3 is made up of 17 amino acids. V lost 1 base to trimming and J lost 7 bases; unmatched junction nucleotides: 13.

This clonotype was observed many times. This chain uses TRBV10-3 with TRBJ2-7, with TRBD1 matching 10 bases. J gave up 1 base and V 7 bases, and 1 base lay outside the gene matches. In germline, CDR1 is ENHRY, CDR2 SYGVKD. CDR3 size: 13 residues. CDR3 region: CAIMDRGSYEQYF. The CDR3 nucleotides read TGTGCCATCATGGACAGGGGGTCCTACGAGCAGTACTTC.

This clonotype was recorded a few times. The chain has TRBV30 and TRBJ1-2; D perhaps matches TRBD1 (6 bases). V was cut by 0 bases and J by 7 bases, with 9 bases left in between. Germline CDR1 GTSNPN, CDR2 SVGIG (reference sequence). The CDR3 spans 12 residues. The CDR3 protein is CAWSVSGAGYTF. For the CDR3, the DNA is TGTGCCTGGAGTGTCTCGGGGGCTGGCTACACCTTC.